This paragraph reports one T cell receptor (beta chain). Its antigen remains unidentified. No base-level quality is on record; no much larger clone is a single base apart. The cohort was made up of 666 healthy bone marrow donors. At the time of sampling, all cohort members were nominally healthy, though unrecorded immune exposures were likely present. The donor was CMV seronegative and belonged to the group of over 300 seronegative cohort members. Every donor gave a peripheral blood sample, and the peripheral blood mononuclear cells from that sample were used for TCR beta sequencing. The Qiagen DNeasy Blood Extraction Kit was used to extract genomic DNA from the blood cell samples. The data derive from a study of cytomegalovirus exposure and HLA in healthy donors (TCRdb year 2017). With respect to the entire study: An earlier analysis of 550 to 700 of the donors reported 250 to 300 Gb of sequence data and some 120 million unique TCR beta sequences from about 179 million T cells. Roughly 300 gigabases of sequencing data and around 80 million unique TCR sequences made up an early release that covered approximately 650 HLA-typed donors. Of the roughly 400 genotyped donors, about 80% fell in the genetic ancestry cluster associated with self-reported Caucasian donors. The study was designed to test whether signatures of past pathogen exposure could be identified by cataloging public T cell receptors. Using immunosequencing, the study profiled T cell repertoires from 666 subjects and related those repertoires to cytomegalovirus serostatus. Along with the approximately 700-subject first cohort, a separate validation cohort of over a hundred different subjects was used. To predict cytomegalovirus infection status, the study combined high-throughput TCR immunosequencing, statistical association of individual TCRs with disease status, and machine learning. To study patterns of TCR occurrence, a later analysis re-analyzed previously published TCR beta repertoires from more than 550 donors and added high-resolution HLA genotyping. Rather than drawing on any new phenotypic data, the later analysis identified candidate immune exposures from TCR beta sequences and the way those sequences occurred across donors. To decide whether each TCR beta V gene segment behaved as functional or pseudogenic, an earlier analysis of some 570 of the donors relied on high-throughput TCR beta sequencing. Donor age, sex, ethnicity and CMV serostatus were collected together with the repertoire data. Genome-wide SNP genotypes for about 65% of the roughly 670 donors were used in a later genetic analysis, which treated that subset as a discovery cohort. All discovery cohort repertoires had been generated on a single sequencing platform. Both class I and class II loci were covered by HLA typing, at four-digit resolution. The number of donors typed differed by locus, with about 629-630 for A, B, C, DRB1 and DQB1, roughly 520 for DQA1, 606 for DPA1, and approximately 470 for DPB1. Because of strong linkage in the cohort, 4 to 6 DR-DQ haplotypes were treated as single units for association and clustering. Across under 500 genotyped donors of the cohort, an average of approximately 240,000 unique TCR beta nucleotide sequences per donor were sequenced, and roughly 17% of those sequences were non-productive.

What the work shows at the level of the full study, not this receptor alone: Immune exposure information for the cohort was limited to CMV serostatus. The 87-base-pair reads could not distinguish some IMGT-functional V segments, including TRBV6-2 and TRBV6-3, so those segments were excluded. Correlated functional status among segregating V segments might reflect linkage disequilibrium, but an unknown experimental factor could not be ruled out. In a later analysis, HLA-associated TCR beta chains showed more clonal expansion and lower generation probabilities than non-associated chains that were equally common. In an earlier analysis of about 540 of the donors, most TCR beta V segments were observed in productive rearrangements about 90% or about 30% of the time, broadly matching IMGT annotations. A cluster of highly shared sequence variants was judged likely to represent a technical artifact of the sequencing pipeline. In vitro tests confirmed that a few of the cytomegalovirus-associated TCR beta chains recognize cytomegalovirus antigens. A later analysis found that most CMV-associated TCR beta chains appeared HLA-restricted, with HLA associations seemingly driven largely by CMV exposure. When HLA alleles, especially DR and DQ, strongly co-occurred, attributing TCR associations to individual alleles was difficult. While some public TCRs were present in many individuals, most TCR sequences turned up only very rarely across donors. The presence/absence analyses assumed that sequencing depth was roughly uniform across donors, and that assumption may not be true. Because counts were too low, roughly 17 rarely observed V segments, including chromosome 9 orphons, were left out of the earlier analysis of 587 of the donors. In a later analysis, 16,951 TCR beta sequences were associated with specific HLA alleles at a false discovery rate of 0.05. According to a later genetic analysis, donors in an Asian-associated ancestry cluster had fewer N-insertions in productive TCRs than the approximately 690-donor mean. A further reported finding was that TCR beta sequences accurately predicted the HLA-A and HLA-B alleles for most subjects in the first cohort. The authors suggested that the approach could potentially be generalized to other disease states and immunological phenotypes. In a later analysis, TCR association rates were found to vary across HLA loci, with the most associated TCRs seen for DRB1 alleles and the fewest for HLA-C alleles. The cohort was sequenced for TCR beta chains only, and without alpha or paired-chain data the features that could be detected were limited. Because HLA typing was missing for some donors at each locus, association tests included only the typed subset. Several of the top co-occurrence clusters appeared to be linked to parvovirus B19, influenza, CMV and Epstein-Barr virus, according to a later analysis. A later genetic analysis associated a missense DCLRE1C variant with V-gene and J-gene trimming of TCR beta chains, and an independent cohort replicated the association. The study listed 164 TCR beta chains as associated with cytomegalovirus. The classifier was reported to diagnose cytomegalovirus status with high specificity and sensitivity in both the original cohort and the validation cohort.

To prepare the library, the immunoSEQ multiplex PCR assay was applied. For the multiplex PCR, a mixture combining 60 forward primers for TCR Vbeta segments and 13 reverse primers for TCR Jbeta segments was used. Amplification of the CDR3 region of rearranged TCR beta genes was performed with a multiplex PCR assay on genomic DNA. The amplified TCR beta libraries were sequenced on the Illumina HiSeq System as 87-base-pair reads. Per the original workflow: A later analysis tallied around 82 million unique TCR beta chains across the 640 or so repertoires, and 10 million to 11 million of those chains were shared by two or more donors. To remove PCR and sequencing errors, raw reads were error-corrected and collapsed into unique sequences using a nearest-neighbor algorithm that merged closely related sequences. To assign V, D and J gene segments, CDR3 sequences were aligned to IMGT reference sequences. Each retained sequence needed at least a six-nucleotide match to both a V gene segment and a J gene segment. A rearrangement was called productive if the CDR3 had no stop codons and remained in frame with V and J, and every other rearrangement was called non-productive. CDR3 was defined according to IMGT convention as the region running from the second conserved V-encoded cysteine to the conserved J-encoded phenylalanine. The earlier analysis of approximately 500 of the donors excluded sequences that lacked an unambiguous match to a single V gene segment. An earlier analysis of 550 to 650 of the donors classified V segments as functional when productive rearrangements were above 56.7% and as segregating when the standard deviation between donors was above 5%. To diagnose cytomegalovirus status from the catalog of TCR beta chain sequences, a statistical classification framework was built. In a later analysis, V and J genes were assigned by comparing TCR nucleotide sequences against IMGT/GENE-DB human TR gene sequences. Using the TCRdist pipeline, a later analysis assigned CDR3 sequences along with most-parsimonious VDJ recombination scenarios. In a later analysis, each TCR beta chain was defined by its CDR3 amino acid sequence together with its V-gene family, and reads without a unique V-gene family were excluded. As a way to deal with suspected cross-contamination and a sequencing artifact, a later analysis dropped 500 to 700 nucleotide sequences that were highly shared and had low generation probability. A later analysis calculated a clonal expansion index for each public chain from normalized within-repertoire ranks of inferred template counts. Generation probabilities in a later analysis came from a VDJ recombination model fitted to out-of-frame rearrangements, and those results were checked against IGoR. In a later analysis, TCR-TCR, TCR-HLA and TCR-CMV co-occurrence was scored with hypergeometric tests, and a repertoire-size bias correction was applied to TCR pairs. False discovery rates were estimated in a later analysis by permuting HLA or CMV assignments 20 times. In a later analysis, co-occurring TCRs were grouped using DBSCAN, with TCRdist sequence similarity added in when clustering inside HLA-allele-positive subsets. For co-occurrence clustering, repertoires with fewer than 30,000 or more than 120,000 public chains were excluded, along with four to six repertoires with anomalous nucleotide sharing. Here the immuneACCESS table is served through TCRdb, limited to in-frame sequences with V and J called. Missing clones are a known gap in these copies; in checked studies unresolved V genes cover under half, and the rest lacks a known reason. Clone size and the V and J calls come from that table; the DNA yielded D and trimming. Within this sample are 200,000 to 250,000 clones, with about 74% of them counted one time only. The top ten clones comprise under 2% of the sample.

Reading from cysteine to phenylalanine, the CDR3 counts 15 amino acids. Only the CDR3 part of the read is kept: 45 bases, read in frame from the first base. The germline V and J ends show losses of 6 bases and 6 bases respectively, and no gene match explains 10 bases of the junction. CDR1 and CDR2 are drawn from the germline V gene (reference sequence): SEHNR, FQNEAQ. The chain uses TRBV7-9 and TRBJ2-2, with 7 bases matching TRBD1. The clonotype comes from a woman aged 25-40 years in good health and CMV-seronegative. Input material: PBMCs. The nucleotide sequence reads as follows: TGTGCCAGCAGACCTGGACAGGCCCGGGCCGGGGAGCTGTTTTTT. The resulting protein is CASRPGQARAGELFF.